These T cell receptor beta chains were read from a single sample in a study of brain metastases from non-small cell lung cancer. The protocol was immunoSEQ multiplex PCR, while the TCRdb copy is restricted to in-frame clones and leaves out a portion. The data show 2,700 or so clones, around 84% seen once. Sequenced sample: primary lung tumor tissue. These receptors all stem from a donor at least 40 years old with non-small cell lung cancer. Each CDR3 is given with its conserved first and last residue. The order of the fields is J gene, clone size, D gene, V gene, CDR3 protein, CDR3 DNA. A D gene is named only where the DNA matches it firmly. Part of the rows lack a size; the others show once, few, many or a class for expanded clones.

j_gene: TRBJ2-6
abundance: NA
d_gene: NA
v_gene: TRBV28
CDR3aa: CASSLSRGGANVLTF
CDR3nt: TGTGCCAGCAGTTTAAGCCGAGGGGGGGCCAACGTCCTGACTTTC

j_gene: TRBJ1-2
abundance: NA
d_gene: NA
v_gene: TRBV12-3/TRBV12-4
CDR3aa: CASSWVINYGYTF
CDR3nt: TGTGCCAGCAGTTGGGTCATTAACTATGGCTACACCTTC

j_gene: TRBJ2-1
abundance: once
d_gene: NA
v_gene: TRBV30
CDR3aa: CAWSIDKFVYNEQFF
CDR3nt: TGTGCCTGGAGTATCGACAAGTTCGTCTACAATGAGCAGTTCTTC

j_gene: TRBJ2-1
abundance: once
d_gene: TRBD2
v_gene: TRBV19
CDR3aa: CASSGRLAGQYNEQFF
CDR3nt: TGTGCCAGTAGTGGGAGACTAGCGGGACAGTACAATGAGCAGTTCTTC

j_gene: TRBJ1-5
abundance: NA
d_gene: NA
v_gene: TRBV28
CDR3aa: CASSPPRGPQHF
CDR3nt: TGTGCCAGCAGCCCCCCCAGGGGGCCCCAGCATTTT

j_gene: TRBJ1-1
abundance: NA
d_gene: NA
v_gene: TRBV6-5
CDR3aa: CASRITANTEAFF
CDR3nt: TGTGCCAGCAGGATAACAGCGAACACTGAAGCTTTCTTT

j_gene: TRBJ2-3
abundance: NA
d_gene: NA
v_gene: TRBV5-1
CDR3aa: CASSSDISTDTQYF
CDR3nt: TGCGCCAGCTCCTCCGACATTAGCACAGATACGCAGTATTTT

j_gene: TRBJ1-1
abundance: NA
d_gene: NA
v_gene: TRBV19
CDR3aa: CASSQAAFSTEAFF
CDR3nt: TGTGCCAGTAGTCAGGCAGCTTTTTCTACTGAAGCTTTCTTT

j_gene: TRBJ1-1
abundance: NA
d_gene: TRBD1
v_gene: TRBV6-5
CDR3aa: CASGASGTVTEAFF
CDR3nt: TGTGCCAGTGGGGCCTCAGGGACAGTGACTGAAGCTTTCTTT

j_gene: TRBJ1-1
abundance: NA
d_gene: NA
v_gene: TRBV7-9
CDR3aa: CASSHETTKAFF
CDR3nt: TGTGCCAGCAGCCACGAGACGACTAAAGCTTTCTTT

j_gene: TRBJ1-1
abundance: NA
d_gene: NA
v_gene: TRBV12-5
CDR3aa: CASALRLLRGRRTEAFF
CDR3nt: TGTGCTAGTGCCCTGAGGCTTCTGAGGGGGAGGCGCACTGAAGCTTTCTTT

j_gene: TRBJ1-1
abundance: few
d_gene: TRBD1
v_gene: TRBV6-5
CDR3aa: CASRDETGGKTEAFF
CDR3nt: TGTGCCAGCAGGGACGAAACAGGGGGCAAAACTGAAGCTTTCTTT

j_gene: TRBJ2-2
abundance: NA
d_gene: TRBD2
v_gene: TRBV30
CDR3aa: CAWLRESHGELFF
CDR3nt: TGTGCCTGGCTGCGGGAGTCCCACGGGGAGCTGTTTTTT

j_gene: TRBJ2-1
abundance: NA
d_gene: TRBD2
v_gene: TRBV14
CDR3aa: CASGGSGPEQFF
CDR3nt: TGTGCCAGCGGCGGGAGCGGGCCTGAGCAGTTCTTC

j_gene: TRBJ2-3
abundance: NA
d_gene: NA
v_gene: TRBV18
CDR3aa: CASSPRHHSTDTQYF
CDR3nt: TGTGCCAGCTCACCACGCCACCATAGCACAGATACGCAGTATTTT

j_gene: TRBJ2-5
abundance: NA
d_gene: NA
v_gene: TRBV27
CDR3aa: CASSLSPTSETQYF
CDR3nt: TGTGCCAGCAGTTTATCACCGACCTCAGAGACCCAGTACTTC

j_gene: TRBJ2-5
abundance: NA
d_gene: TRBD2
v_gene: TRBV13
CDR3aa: CASSLRLAGLQETQYF
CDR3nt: TGTGCCAGCAGCTTAAGACTAGCGGGGCTTCAAGAGACCCAGTACTTC

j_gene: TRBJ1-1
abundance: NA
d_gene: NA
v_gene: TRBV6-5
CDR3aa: CASSYGTVNTEAFF
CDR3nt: TGTGCCAGCAGTTATGGCACTGTGAACACTGAAGCTTTCTTT

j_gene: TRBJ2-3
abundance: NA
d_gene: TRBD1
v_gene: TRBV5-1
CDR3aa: CASSGGQGSTDTQYF
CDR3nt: TGCGCCAGCAGCGGAGGACAGGGGAGCACAGATACGCAGTATTTT

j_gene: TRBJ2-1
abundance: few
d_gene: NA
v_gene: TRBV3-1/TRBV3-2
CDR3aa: CASSPGTSEQFF
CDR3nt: TGTGCCAGCAGCCCCGGGACGTCTGAGCAGTTCTTC

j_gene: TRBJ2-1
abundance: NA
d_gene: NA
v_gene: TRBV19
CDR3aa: CASSILWGGRNYNEQFF
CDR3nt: TGTGCCAGTAGTATCTTATGGGGTGGGAGGAACTACAATGAGCAGTTCTTC

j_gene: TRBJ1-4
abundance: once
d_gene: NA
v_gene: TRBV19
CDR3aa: CASSSRGGGAREKLFF
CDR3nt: TGTGCCAGTAGTAGCCGTGGGGGGGGCGCGAGAGAAAAACTGTTTTTT

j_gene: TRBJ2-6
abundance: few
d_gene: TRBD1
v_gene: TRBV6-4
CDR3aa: CASRETGAGANVLTF
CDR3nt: TGTGCCAGCAGGGAAACAGGGGCTGGGGCCAACGTCCTGACTTTC

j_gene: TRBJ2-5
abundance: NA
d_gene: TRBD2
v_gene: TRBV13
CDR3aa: CASSRAAVAGSQETQYF
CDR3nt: TGTGCCAGCAGCCGTGCCGCGGTAGCGGGATCCCAAGAGACCCAGTACTTC

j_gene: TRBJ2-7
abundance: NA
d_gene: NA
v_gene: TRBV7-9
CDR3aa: CASSLKAYEQYF
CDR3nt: TGTGCCAGCAGCTTAAAGGCCTACGAGCAGTACTTC

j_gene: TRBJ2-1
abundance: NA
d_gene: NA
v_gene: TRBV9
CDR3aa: CASSVARTTSYNEQFF
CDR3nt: TGTGCCAGCAGCGTAGCACGGACAACCTCCTACAATGAGCAGTTCTTC

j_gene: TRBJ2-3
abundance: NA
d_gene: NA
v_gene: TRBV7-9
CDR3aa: CASSLQGGSTDTQYF
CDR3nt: TGTGCCAGCAGTCTTCAGGGCGGGAGCACAGATACGCAGTATTTT

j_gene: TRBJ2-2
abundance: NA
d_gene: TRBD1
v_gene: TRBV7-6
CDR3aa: CASSLADRTGELFF
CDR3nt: TGTGCCAGCAGCTTAGCGGACAGGACGGGGGAGCTGTTTTTT

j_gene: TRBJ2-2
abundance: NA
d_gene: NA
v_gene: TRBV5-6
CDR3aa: CASRGGVNTRELFF
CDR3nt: TGTGCCAGCAGAGGAGGGGTAAACACCAGGGAGCTGTTTTTT

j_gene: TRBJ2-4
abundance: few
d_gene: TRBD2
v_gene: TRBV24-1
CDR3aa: CAKHSGRARFEGLLAKNIQYF
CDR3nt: TGTGCCAAGCATAGCGGGAGGGCCAGGTTTGAGGGGTTACTAGCCAAAAACATTCAGTACTTC

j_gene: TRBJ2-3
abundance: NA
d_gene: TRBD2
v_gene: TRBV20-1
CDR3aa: CSASSLAGDKDTQYF
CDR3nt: TGCAGTGCTAGTTCCCTAGCGGGAGATAAAGATACGCAGTATTTT

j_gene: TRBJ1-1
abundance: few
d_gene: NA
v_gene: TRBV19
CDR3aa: CASIDHMNTEAFF
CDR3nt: TGTGCCAGTATAGATCACATGAACACTGAAGCTTTCTTT

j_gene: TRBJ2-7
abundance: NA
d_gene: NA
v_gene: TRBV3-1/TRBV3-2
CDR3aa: CASSGDGYEQYF
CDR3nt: TGTGCCAGCAGCGGGGACGGGTACGAGCAGTACTTC

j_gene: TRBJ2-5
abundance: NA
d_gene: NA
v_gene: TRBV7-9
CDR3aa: CASSGVLQETQYF
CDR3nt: TGTGCCAGCTCAGGAGTTCTCCAAGAGACCCAGTACTTC

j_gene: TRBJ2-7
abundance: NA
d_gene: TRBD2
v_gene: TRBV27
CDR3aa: CASKPLGTKSSYEQYF
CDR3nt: TGTGCCAGCAAGCCTCTCGGGACTAAGAGCTCCTACGAACAGTACTTC

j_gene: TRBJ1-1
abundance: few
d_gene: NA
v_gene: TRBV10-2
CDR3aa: CASSGLQAYTEAFF
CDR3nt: TGCGCCAGCAGTGGATTACAGGCGTACACTGAAGCTTTCTTT

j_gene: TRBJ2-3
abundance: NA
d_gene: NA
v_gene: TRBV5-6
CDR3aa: CASSPHPWGWGTDTQYF
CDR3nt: TGTGCCAGCAGCCCCCACCCTTGGGGATGGGGCACAGATACGCAGTATTTT

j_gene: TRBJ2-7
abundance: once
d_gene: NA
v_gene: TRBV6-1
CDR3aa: CASSEAREQYF
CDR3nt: TGTGCCAGCAGTGAAGCGCGAGAGCAGTACTTC

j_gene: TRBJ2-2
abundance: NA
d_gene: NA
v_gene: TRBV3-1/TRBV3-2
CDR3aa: CASSQDDIPGRELFF
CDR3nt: TGTGCCAGCAGCCAAGACGACATCCCCGGGCGGGAGCTGTTTTTT

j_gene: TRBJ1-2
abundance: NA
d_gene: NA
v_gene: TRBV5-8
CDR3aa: CASSFEGHLTDGYTF
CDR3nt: TGTGCCAGCAGCTTTGAGGGACATCTTACGGATGGCTACACCTTC

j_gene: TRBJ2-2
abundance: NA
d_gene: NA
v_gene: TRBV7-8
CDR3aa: CASSLLETPSTGELFF
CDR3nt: TGTGCCAGCAGCTTACTGGAAACTCCGAGTACCGGGGAGCTGTTTTTT

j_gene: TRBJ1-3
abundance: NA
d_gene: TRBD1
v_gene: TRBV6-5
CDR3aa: CASIPGQVVNTIYF
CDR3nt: TGTGCCAGCATCCCGGGACAGGTGGTTAACACCATATATTTT

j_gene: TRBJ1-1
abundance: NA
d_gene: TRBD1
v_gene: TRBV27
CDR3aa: CASSSRDRGRGSTETFF
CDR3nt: TGTGCCAGCAGTTCCCGGGACAGGGGGCGCGGAAGCACTGAAACTTTCTTT

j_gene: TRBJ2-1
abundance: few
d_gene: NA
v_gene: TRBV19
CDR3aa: CASSAGLAGYEQFF
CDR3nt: TGTGCCAGTAGTGCGGGACTTGCCGGTTACGAGCAGTTCTTC

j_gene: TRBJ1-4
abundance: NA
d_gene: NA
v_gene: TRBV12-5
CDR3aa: CASGLGDSTNEKLFF
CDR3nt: TGTGCTAGTGGTTTAGGCGACTCAACTAATGAAAAACTGTTTTTT

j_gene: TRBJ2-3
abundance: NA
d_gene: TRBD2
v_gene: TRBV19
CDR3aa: CASSISGGTDTQYF
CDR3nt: TGTGCCAGTAGTATTTCGGGGGGAACAGATACGCAGTATTTT

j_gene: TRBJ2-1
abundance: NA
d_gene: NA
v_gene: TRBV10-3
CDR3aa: CAISESDGGSYNEQFF
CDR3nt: TGTGCCATCAGTGAGTCCGACGGGGGATCCTACAATGAGCAGTTCTTC

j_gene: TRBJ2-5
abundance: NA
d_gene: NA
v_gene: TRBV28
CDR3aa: CASSSGQGLLEAQYF
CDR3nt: TGTGCCAGCAGTTCCGGGCAGGGCCTCTTGGAGGCCCAGTACTTC

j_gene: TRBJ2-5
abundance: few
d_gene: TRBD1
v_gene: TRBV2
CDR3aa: CASSATGQGQETQYF
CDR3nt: TGTGCCAGCAGTGCCACGGGACAGGGACAAGAGACCCAGTACTTC

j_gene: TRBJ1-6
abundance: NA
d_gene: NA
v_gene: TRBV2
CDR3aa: CASRDVPAGSPLHF
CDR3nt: TGTGCCAGCAGGGACGTACCTGCAGGTTCACCCCTCCACTTT

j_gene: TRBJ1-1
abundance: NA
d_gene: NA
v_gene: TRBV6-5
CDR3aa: CASCRGANTEAFF
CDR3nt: TGTGCCAGCTGTAGGGGGGCTAACACTGAAGCTTTCTTT

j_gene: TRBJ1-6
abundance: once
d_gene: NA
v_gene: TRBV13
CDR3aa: CASSQGLQGSSPLHF
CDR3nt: TGTGCCAGCAGCCAGGGACTCCAAGGAAGTTCACCCCTCCACTTT